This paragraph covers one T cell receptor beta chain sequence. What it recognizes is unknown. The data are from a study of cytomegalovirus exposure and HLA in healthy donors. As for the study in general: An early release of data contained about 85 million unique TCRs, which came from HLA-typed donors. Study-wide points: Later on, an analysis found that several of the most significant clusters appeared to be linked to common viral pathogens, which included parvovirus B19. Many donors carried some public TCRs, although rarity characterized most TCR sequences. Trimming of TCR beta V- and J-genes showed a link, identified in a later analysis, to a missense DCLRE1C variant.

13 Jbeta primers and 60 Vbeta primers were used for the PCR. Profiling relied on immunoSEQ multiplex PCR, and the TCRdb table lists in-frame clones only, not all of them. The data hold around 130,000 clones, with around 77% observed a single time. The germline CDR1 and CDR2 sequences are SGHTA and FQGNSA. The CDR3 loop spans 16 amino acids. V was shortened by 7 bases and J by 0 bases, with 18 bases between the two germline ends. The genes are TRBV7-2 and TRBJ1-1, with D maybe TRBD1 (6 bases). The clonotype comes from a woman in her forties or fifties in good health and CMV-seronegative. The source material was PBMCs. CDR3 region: CASILSPGQMNTEAFF. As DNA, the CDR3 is TGTGCCAGCATCCTTTCCCCGGGACAAATGAACACTGAAGCTTTCTTT.